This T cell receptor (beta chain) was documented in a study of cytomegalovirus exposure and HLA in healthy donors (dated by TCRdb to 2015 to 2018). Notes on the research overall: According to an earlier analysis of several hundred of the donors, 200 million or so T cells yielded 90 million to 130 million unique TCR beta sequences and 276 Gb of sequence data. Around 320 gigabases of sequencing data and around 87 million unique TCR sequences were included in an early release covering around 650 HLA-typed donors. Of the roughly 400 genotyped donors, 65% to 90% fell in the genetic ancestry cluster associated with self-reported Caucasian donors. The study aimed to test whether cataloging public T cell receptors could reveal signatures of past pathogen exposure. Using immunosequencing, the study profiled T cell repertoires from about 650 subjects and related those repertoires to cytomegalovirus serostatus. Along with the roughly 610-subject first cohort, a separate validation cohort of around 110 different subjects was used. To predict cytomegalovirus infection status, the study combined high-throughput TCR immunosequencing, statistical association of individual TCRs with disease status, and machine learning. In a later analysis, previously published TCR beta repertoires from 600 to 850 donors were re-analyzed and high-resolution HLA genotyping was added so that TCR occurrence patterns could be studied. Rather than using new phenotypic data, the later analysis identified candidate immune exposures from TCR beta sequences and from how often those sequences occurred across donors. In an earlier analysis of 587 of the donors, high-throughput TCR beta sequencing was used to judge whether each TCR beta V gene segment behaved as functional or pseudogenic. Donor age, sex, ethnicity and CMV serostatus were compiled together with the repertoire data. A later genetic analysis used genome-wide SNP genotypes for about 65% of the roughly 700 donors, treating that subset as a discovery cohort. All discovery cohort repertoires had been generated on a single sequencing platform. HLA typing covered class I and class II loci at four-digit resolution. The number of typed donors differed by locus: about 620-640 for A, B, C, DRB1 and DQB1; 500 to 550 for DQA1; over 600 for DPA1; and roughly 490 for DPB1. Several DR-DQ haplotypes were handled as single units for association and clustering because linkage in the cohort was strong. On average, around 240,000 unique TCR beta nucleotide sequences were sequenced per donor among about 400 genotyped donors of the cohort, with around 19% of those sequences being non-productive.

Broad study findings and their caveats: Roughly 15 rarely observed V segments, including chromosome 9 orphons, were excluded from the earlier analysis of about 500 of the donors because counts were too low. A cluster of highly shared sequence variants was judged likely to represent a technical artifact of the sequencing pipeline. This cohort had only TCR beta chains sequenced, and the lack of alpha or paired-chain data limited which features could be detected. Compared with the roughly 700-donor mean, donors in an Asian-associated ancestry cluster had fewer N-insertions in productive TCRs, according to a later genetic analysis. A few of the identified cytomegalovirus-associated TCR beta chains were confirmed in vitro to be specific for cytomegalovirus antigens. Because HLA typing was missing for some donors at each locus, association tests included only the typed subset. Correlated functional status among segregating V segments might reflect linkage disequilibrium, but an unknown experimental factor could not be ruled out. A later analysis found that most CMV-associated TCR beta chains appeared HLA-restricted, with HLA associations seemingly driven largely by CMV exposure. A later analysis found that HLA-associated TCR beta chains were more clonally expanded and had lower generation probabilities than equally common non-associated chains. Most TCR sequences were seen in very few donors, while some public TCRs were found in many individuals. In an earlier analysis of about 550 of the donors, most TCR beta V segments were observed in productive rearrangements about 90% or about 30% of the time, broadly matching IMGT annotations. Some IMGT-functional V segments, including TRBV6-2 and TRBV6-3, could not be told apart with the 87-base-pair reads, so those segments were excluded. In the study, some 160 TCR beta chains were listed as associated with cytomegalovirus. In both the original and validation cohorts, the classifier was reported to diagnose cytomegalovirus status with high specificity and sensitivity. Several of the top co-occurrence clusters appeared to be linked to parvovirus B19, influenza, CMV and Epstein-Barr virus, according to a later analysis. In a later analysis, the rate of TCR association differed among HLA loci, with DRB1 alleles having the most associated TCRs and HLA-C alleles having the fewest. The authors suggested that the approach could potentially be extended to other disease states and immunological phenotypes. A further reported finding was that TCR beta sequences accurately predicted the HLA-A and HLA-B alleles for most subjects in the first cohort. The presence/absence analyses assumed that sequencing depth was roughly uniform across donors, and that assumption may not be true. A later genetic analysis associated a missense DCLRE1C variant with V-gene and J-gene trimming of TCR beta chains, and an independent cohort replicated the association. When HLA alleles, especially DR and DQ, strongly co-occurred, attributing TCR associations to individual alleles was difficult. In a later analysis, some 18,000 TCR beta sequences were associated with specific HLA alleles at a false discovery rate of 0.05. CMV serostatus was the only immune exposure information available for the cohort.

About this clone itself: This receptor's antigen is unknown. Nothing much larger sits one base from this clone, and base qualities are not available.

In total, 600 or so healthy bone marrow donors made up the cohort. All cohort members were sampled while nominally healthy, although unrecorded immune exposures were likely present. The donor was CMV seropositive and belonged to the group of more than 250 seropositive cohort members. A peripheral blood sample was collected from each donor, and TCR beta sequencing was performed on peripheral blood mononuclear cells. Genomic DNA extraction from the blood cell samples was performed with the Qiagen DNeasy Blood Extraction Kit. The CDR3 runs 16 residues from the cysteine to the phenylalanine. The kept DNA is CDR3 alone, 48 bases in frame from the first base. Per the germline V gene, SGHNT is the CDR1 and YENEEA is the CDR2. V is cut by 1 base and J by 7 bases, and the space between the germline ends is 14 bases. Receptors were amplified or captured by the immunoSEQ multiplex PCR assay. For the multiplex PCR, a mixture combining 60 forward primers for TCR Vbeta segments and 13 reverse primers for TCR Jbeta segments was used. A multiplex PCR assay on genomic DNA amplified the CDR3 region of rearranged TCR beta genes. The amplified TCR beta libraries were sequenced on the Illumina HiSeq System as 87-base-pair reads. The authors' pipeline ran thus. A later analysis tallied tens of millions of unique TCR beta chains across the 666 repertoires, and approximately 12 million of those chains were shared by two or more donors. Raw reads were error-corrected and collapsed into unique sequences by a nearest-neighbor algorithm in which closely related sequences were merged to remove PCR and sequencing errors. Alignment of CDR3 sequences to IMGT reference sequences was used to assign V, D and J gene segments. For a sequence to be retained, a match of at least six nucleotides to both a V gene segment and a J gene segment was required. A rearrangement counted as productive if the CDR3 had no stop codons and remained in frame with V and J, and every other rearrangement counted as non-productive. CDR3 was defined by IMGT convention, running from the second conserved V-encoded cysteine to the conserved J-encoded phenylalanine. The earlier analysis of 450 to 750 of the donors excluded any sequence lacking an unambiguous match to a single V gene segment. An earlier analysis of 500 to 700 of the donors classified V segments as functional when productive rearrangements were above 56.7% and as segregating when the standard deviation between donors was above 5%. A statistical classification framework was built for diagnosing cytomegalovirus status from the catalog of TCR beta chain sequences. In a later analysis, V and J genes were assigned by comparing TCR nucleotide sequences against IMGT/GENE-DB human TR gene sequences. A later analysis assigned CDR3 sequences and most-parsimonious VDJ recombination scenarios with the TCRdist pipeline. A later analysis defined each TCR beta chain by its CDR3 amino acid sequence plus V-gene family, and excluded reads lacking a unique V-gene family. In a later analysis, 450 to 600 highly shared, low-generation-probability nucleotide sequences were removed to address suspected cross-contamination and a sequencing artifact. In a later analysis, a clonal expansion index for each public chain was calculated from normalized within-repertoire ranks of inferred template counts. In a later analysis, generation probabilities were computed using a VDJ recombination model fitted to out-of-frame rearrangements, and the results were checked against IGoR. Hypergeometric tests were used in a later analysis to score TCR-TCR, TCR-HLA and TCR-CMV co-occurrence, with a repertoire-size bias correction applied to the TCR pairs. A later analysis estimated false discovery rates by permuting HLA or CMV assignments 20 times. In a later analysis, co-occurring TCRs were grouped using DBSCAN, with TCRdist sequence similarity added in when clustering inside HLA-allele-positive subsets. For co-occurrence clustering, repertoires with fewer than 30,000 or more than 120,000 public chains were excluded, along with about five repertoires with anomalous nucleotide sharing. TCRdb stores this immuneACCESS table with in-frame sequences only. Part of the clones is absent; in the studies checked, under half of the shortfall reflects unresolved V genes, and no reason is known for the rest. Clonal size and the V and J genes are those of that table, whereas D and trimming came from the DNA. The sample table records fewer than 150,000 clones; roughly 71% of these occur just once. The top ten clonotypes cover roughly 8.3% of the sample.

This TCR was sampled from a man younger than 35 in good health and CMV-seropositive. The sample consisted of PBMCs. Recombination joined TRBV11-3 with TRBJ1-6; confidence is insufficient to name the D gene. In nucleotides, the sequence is TGTGCCAGCAGCTTAGGAGAGGGTGCGTGGAATTCACCCCTCCACTTT. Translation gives CASSLGEGAWNSPLHF.